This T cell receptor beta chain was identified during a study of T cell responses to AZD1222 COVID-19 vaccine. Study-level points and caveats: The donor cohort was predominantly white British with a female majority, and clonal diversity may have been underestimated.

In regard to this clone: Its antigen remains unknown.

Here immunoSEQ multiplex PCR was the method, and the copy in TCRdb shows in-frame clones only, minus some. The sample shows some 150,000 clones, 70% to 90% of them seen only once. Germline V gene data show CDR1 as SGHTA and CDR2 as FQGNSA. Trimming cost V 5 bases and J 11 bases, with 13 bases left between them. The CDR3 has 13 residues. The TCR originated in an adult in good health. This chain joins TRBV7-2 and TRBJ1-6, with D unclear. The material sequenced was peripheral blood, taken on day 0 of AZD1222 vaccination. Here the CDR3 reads CASSTSGYPPLHF. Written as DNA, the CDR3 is TGTGCCAGCAGCACCAGTGGATACCCACCCCTCCACTTT.